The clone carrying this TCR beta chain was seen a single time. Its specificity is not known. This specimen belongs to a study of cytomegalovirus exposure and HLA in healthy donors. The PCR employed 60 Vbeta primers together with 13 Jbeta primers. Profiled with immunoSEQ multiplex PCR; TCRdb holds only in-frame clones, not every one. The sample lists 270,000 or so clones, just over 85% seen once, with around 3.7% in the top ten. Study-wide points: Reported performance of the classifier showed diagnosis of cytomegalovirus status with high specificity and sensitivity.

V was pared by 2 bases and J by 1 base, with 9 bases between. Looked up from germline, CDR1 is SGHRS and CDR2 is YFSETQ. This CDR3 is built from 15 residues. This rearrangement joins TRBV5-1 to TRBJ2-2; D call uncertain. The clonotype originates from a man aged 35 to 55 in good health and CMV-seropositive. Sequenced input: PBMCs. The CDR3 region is CASSFRQENTGELFF. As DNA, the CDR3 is TGCGCCAGCAGCTTTAGGCAGGAGAACACCGGGGAGCTGTTTTTT.